This TCR beta chain is from a study of blood T cell repertoires in COVID-19. As for the study in general: Material from acute and convalescent COVID-19 was sourced from the United States, Italy and Spain. Sources were T cells, B-cell-depleted T cells, or PBMCs; the material itself was cDNA or gDNA.

This clone is a singleton in its sample. Original handling: Reference gene primer amplification gave nucleated cell count estimates. Using immunoSEQ multiplex PCR, the repertoire was profiled, and TCRdb retains in-frame clones only, with some absent. The V and J calls and clone size come from that table; D and trimming were worked out from the DNA. Here the sample spans approximately 450,000 clones, around 89% being singletons. Sequencing was performed on peripheral blood. This sequence was found in a woman aged 30 to 39 with acute or convalescent COVID-19.

CDR3 bases: TGTGCCAGCAGCTTAACCCCAACTAGCGGGGGGGCCAATGAGCAGTTCTTC. Protein product: CASSLTPTSGGANEQFF. The V call is TRBV11-2, the J call TRBJ2-1; TRBD2 aligns across 13 bases. The CDR3 totals 17 residues. Trimming at V came to 2 bases and at J to 6 bases, leaving 7 bases not matched to a gene. Germline loops: CDR1 SGHAT, CDR2 FQNNGV.